The sequence of this T cell receptor beta chain was determined in a study of blood T cell repertoires in COVID-19. The CDR3 has 15 amino acids. V was trimmed by 4 bases and J by 8 bases, leaving 17 bases between them. The germline V gene encodes CDR1 LNHDA and CDR2 SQIVND (reference sequence). Method: immunoSEQ multiplex PCR; TCRdb's copy keeps in-frame clones and lacks some. Among some 250,000 clones listed, 70% to 90% were seen once. This TCR was recovered from a woman aged 25 to 39 with COVID-19, enrolled during active disease. The specimen was peripheral blood. This sequence joins TRBV19 and TRBJ1-4; weak D call: TRBD1 (6 bases). CDR3 loop: CASSTPQGWGEKLFF. The CDR3 region has the DNA TGTGCCAGTAGTACCCCCCAGGGGTGGGGGGAAAAACTGTTTTTT. The full variable domain, completed using reference TRBV19 and TRBJ1-4, is DGGITQSPKYLFRKEGQNVTLSCEQNLNHDAMYWYRQDPGQGLRLIYYSQIVNDFQKGDIAEGYSVSREKKESFPLTVTSAQKNPTAFYLCASSTPQGWGEKLFFGSGTQLSVL.